The following is a T cell receptor (beta chain) sequence with its context. V shed 5 bases and J shed 4 bases, with 12 bases lying between them. CDR1 is MNHEY and CDR2 is SVGAGI in the germline V gene. This CDR3 spans 14 amino acids. Sequencing was performed with immunoSEQ multiplex PCR; in TCRdb, only in-frame clones are kept and a portion is missing. The table has around 100,000 clones, about 90% seen once. The data were obtained in a study of CD4+ T cells in melanoma. The source material was peripheral blood. The rearrangement uses TRBV6-5 and TRBJ2-1, with D possibly called TRBD1 or TRBD2 (5 bases each). The source is a human donor with melanoma. The CDR3 DNA reads as TGTGCCAGCAGTCCTTTCGGGGCTTACAATGAGCAGTTCTTC. Residues: CASSPFGAYNEQFF.